This TCR beta chain was identified during a study of technical replicates of blood from a handful of donors. The CDR3 loop spans 11 amino acids. V was shortened by 3 bases and J by 2 bases, with 2 bases between the two germline ends. Germline V CDR1 and CDR2: SGHTA, FQGNSA. Assay used: immunoSEQ multiplex PCR; TCRdb lists only in-frame clones, some missing. In the table there are around 68,000 clones, 95% to 98% of which are singletons. This rearrangement joins TRBV7-2 to TRBJ2-7; D unclear. The sample consisted of T cells isolated from PBMCs. This clonotype was sampled from a human donor in good health. The CDR3 is CASSFTYEQYF. The CDR3 DNA follows: TGTGCCAGCAGCTTCACCTACGAGCAGTACTTC.